Following are 8 T cell receptor beta chains from one sample sequenced in a study of blood T cell repertoires in COVID-19. The method was immunoSEQ multiplex PCR; TCRdb's version includes in-frame clones alone and lacks a portion of them. Here the sample spans about 200,000 clones, approximately 88% being singletons. The sequenced sample consisted of PBMCs or T cells enriched from blood (not recorded which). The receptors here all came from a young woman who had recovered from COVID-19.

The V gene is TRBV5-1, the J gene TRBJ1-4, with 9 bases lining up with TRBD1. The V gene's germline CDR1 is SGHRS and CDR2 YFSETQ. V shed 0 bases and J 7 bases; nucleotides not matched to a gene: 7. This CDR3 is built from 16 residues. This CDR3 is CASSLGYRGPSEKLFF. DNA of the CDR3: TGCGCCAGCAGCTTGGGATACAGGGGGCCTAGTGAAAAACTGTTTTTT.

The chain uses TRBV9 and TRBJ1-1, with 9 bases aligning to TRBD1. Losses at the gene ends were 2 bases for V and 3 bases for J; bases not matched to a gene: 17. The germline V gene encodes CDR1 SGDLS and CDR2 YYNGEE. CDR3 size: 19 residues. CDR3 sequence: CASSVFREPTGGPDTEAFF. CDR3 bases: TGTGCCAGCAGCGTGTTCAGGGAGCCGACAGGGGGTCCGGACACTGAAGCTTTCTTT.

This chain uses TRBV4-1 with TRBJ2-2, with 7 bases aligning to TRBD2. The germline CDR1 and CDR2 sequences are MGHRA and YSYEKL. J gave up 9 bases and V 0 bases, and 7 bases lay outside the gene matches. CDR3 size: 15 residues. Here the CDR3 DNA reads TGCGCCAGCAGCCAAGACGGGGGGTGGGTTCGGGAGCTGTTTTTT. It specifies CASSQDGGWVRELFF.

The CDR3 protein is CASSATSGGSYEQYF. The DNA for the CDR3 is TGTGCCAGCAGCGCGACTAGCGGGGGTTCCTACGAGCAGTACTTC. This chain joins TRBV11-2 and TRBJ2-7, with 12 bases matching TRBD2. The CDR3 covers 15 residues. V lost 5 bases and J lost 1; bases outside the gene matches: 3. CDR1 and CDR2 (germline): SGHAT, FQNNGV.

The rearrangement links TRBV13 to TRBJ2-7, with TRBD1 identical over 9 bases. CDR1 and CDR2 (germline): PRHDT, FYEKMQ (reference sequence). The CDR3 covers 16 residues. Unmatched junction bases numbered 12, after V lost 5 bases and J lost 4 bases. CDR3 DNA sequence: TGTGCCAGCAGCCACCGGGGACAGGGCATAGATTACGAGCAGTACTTC. Translating it yields CASSHRGQGIDYEQYF. The full variable domain, completed using reference TRBV13 and TRBJ2-7, is AAGVIQSPRHLIKEKRETATLKCYPIPRHDTVYWYQQGPGQDPQFLISFYEKMQSDKGSIPDRFSAQQFSDYHSELNMSSLELGDSALYFCASSHRGQGIDYEQYFGPGTRLTVT.

DNA for the CDR3: TGTGCCAGCAGCCTCGGACAGGAGAAAGAGACCCAGTACTTC. The encoded protein is CASSLGQEKETQYF. The chain recombines TRBV5-4 with TRBJ2-5; TRBD1 aligns across 7 bases. V was clipped by 4 bases and J by 3 bases; unmatched bases: 6. The CDR3 length is 14 residues. Germline V gene sequence: CDR1 SGHNT, CDR2 YYREEE (reference sequence).

Only one count was recorded for this clone. The V gene is TRBV5-4, the J gene TRBJ2-5, with 7 bases that match TRBD1. The germline CDR1 and CDR2 sequences are SGHNT and YYREEE (reference sequence). The length of the CDR3 is 14 residues. V lost 1 base to trimming and J lost 5 bases; unmatched junction nucleotides: 5. The CDR3 region has the DNA TGTGCCAGCAGCTTGAGTCTGACAGGGGAGACCCAGTACTTC. This gives the protein CASSLSLTGETQYF.

This chain uses TRBV6-2 or TRBV6-3 with TRBJ1-2, with D possibly TRBD1 on 5 matching bases. V was cut by 5 bases and J by 2 bases, with 15 bases left in between. Germline V gene data show CDR1 as MNHEY and CDR2 as SVGEGT. The CDR3 has 15 residues. CDR3 DNA: TGTGCCAGCAGTACACCTTCCTCAGGGAACTATGGCTACACCTTC. Its translation: CASSTPSSGNYGYTF.